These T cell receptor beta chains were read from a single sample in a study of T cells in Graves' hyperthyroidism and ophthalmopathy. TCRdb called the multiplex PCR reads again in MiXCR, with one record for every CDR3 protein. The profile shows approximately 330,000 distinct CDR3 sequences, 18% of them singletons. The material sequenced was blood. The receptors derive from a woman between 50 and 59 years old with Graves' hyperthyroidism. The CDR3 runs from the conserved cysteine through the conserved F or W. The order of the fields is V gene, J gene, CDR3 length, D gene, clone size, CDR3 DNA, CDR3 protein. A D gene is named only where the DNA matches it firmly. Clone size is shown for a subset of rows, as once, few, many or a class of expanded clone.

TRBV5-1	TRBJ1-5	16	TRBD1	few	TGTGCCAGCAGCTTGGGCGCCAGGGGGGAGAATCAGCCCCAGCATTTT	CASSLGARGENQPQHF
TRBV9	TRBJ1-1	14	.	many	TGTGCCAGCAGCCCGGAGGGCTCAAACACTGAAGCTTTCTTT	CASSPEGSNTEAFF
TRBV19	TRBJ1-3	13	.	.	TGTGCCAGTAGTCGCAGCCTTGGAAACACCATATATTTT	CASSRSLGNTIYF
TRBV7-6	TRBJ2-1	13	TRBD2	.	TGTGCCAGCAGCCCGACTAGCGAGTATGAGCAGTTCTTC	CASSPTSEYEQFF
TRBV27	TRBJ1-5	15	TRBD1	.	TGTGCCAGCAGTTTTCTCAGGGGGCGAAATCAGCCCCAGCATTTT	CASSFLRGRNQPQHF
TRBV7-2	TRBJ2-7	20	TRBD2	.	TGTGCCAGCTCCCGGGGCCCTAGCGGGAGGGATACCATCTCATCCTACGAGCAGTACTTC	CASSRGPSGRDTISSYEQYF
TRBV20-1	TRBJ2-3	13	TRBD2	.	TGCAGTGCTACCAGCGGGAGGACAGATACGCAGTATTTT	CSATSGRTDTQYF
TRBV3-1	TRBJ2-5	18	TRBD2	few	TGTGCCAGCAGCCAAGAAAGGACTAGCGGGGCCCCAGGCGAGACCCAGTACTTC	CASSQERTSGAPGETQYF
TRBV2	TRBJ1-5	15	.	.	TGTGCCAGCAGTGAAGACGTTCATAGCAATCAGCCCCAGCATTTT	CASSEDVHSNQPQHF
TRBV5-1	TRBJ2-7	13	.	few	TGCGCCAGCAGCTTGCTCCCGGCGGGGGAGCAGTACTTC	CASSLLPAGEQYF
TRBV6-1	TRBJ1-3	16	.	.	TGTGCCAGCGGCATAGTACTTGGGGCCTCTGGAAACACCATATATTTT	CASGIVLGASGNTIYF
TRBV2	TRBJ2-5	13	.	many	TGTGCCAGCAGTGACGGTTGGCAAGAGACCCAGTACTTC	CASSDGWQETQYF
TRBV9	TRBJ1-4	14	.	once	TGTGCCAGCAGCGTGACAGAGCAAAATGAAAAACTGTTTTTT	CASSVTEQNEKLFF
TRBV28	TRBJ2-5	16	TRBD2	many	TGTGCCAGCAGCCCTGCGTCGCTAGCGGGAGATGAGACCCAGTACTTC	CASSPASLAGDETQYF
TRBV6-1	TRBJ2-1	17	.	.	TGTGCCAGCACTCGGGGTTCTTCCGGGAGCTCCTACAATGAGCAGTTCTTC	CASTRGSSGSSYNEQFF
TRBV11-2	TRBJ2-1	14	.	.	TGTGCCAGCAGTTGGGACCTCTCCTACAATGAGCAGTTCTTC	CASSWDLSYNEQFF
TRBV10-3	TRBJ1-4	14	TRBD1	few	TGTGCCATCAGCGAGGGACAGGAACATGAAAAACTGTTTTTT	CAISEGQEHEKLFF
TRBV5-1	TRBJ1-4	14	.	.	TGCGGCAGCAGCTTTGGTCCATCTAATGAAAAACTGTTTTTT	CGSSFGPSNEKLFF
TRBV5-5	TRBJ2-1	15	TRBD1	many	TGTGCCAGCAGCTTGGTGGGACAGGAATACAATGAGCAGTTCTTC	CASSLVGQEYNEQFF
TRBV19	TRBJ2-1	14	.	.	TGTGCCAGTAGCGATTTCAGCTCCTACAATGAGCAGTTCTTC	CASSDFSSYNEQFF
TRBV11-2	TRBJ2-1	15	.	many	TGTGCCAGCAGCTTGTGGAAGCGGAAACACAATGAGCAGTTCTTC	CASSLWKRKHNEQFF
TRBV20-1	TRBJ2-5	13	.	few	TGCAGCGGAGCGGGCGACTACCAAGAGACCCAGTACTTC	CSGAGDYQETQYF
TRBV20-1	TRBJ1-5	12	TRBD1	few	TGCAGTGCCTGGACAGGGAGTCAGCCCCAGCATTTT	CSAWTGSQPQHF
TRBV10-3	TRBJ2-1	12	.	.	TGTGCCATCAGTGATGGGGGGACCGGAGGTTTCTTC	CAISDGGTGGFF
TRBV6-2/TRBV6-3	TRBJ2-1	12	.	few	TGTGCCAGCAGTACCTCGACAGAGAGGCAGTTCTTC	CASSTSTERQFF
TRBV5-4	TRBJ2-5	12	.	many	TGTGCCAGCAGCTCGACTGGGGAGACCCAGTACTTC	CASSSTGETQYF
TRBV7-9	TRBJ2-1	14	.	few	TGTGCCAGCAGCTTAGCTGTTCTAGCGTACGAGCAGTTCTTC	CASSLAVLAYEQFF
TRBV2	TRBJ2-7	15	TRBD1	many	TGTGCCAGCAGCCGCCGGACAGGGCGGGACTACGAGCAGTACTTC	CASSRRTGRDYEQYF
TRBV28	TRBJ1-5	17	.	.	TGTGCCAGCAGTTTATCAGGGTCCGGGGGGGGCAATCAGCCCCAGCATTTT	CASSLSGSGGGNQPQHF
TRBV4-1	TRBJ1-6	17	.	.	TGCGCCAGCAGCCAAGATCGGGGAGAGGCCTATAATTCACCCCTCCACTTT	CASSQDRGEAYNSPLHF
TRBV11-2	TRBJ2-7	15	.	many	TGTGCCAGCAGCCAAGTGGGACTGCGATCCTACGAGCAGTACTTC	CASSQVGLRSYEQYF
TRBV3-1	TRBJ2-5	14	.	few	TGTGCCAGCAGCCAAGCGGCGCGGCAAGAGACCCAGTACTTC	CASSQAARQETQYF
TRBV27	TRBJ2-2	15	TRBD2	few	TGTGCCAGCAGGCAATTACTAGCGACCACCGGGGAGCTGTTTTTT	CASRQLLATTGELFF
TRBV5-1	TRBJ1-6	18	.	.	TGCGCCAGCAGCTCCTCGGGCGGAATGAGCTCCTATAATTCACCCCTCCACTTT	CASSSSGGMSSYNSPLHF
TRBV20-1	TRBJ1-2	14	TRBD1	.	TGCAGTGCTAAAGAAATGGGACAGAATCTGGGCTACACCTTC	CSAKEMGQNLGYTF
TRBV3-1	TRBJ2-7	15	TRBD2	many	TGTGCCAGCAGCCAAGATGCGACTAGCGGCTACGAGCAGTACTTC	CASSQDATSGYEQYF
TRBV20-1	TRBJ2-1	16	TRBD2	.	TGCAGTGCTAGGAGCCTAGCGGGGGGTACCTACAATGAGCAGTTCTTC	CSARSLAGGTYNEQFF
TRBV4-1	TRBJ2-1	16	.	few	TGCGCCAGCAGCCAAGTAGCGGACTCCTCCTACAATGAGCAGTTCTTC	CASSQVADSSYNEQFF
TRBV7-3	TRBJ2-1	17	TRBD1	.	TGTGCCAGCAGCCCTCGGACAGGGCCTAGTTCAGGGAATGAGCAGTTCTTC	CASSPRTGPSSGNEQFF
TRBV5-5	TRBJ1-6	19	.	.	TGTGCCAGCAGCTTGTGGGCAGTCCAGGGACCCCACGTTAATTCACCCCTCCACTTT	CASSLWAVQGPHVNSPLHF
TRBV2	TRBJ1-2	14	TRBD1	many	TGTGCCAGCAGAGGGACAGCTGCAAACTATGGCTACACCTTC	CASRGTAANYGYTF
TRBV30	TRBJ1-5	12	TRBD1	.	TGTGCCTGGAGCGACAGGGGTCAGCCCCAGCATTTT	CAWSDRGQPQHF
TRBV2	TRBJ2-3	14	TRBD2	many	TGTGCCAGCCAGCGGGGGACGGACACAGATACGCAGTATTTT	CASQRGTDTDTQYF
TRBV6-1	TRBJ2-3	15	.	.	TGTGCCAGCAAATTGGAGGGTCAGGGAGCAGATACGCAGTATTTT	CASKLEGQGADTQYF
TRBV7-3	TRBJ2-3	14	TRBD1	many	TGTGCCAGCAGCACAGGGGGCGTCAGGGATACGCAGTATTTT	CASSTGGVRDTQYF
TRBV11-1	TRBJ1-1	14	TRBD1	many	TGTGCCAGCAGCTACGGGACAGGGGACGCTGAAGCTTTCTTT	CASSYGTGDAEAFF
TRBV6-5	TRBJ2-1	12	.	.	TGTGCCAGCAGTTACGGGGATGGTGAGCAGTTCTTC	CASSYGDGEQFF
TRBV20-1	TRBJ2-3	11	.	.	TGCAGTGCCCGCTTCGTGGATACGCAGTATTTT	CSARFVDTQYF
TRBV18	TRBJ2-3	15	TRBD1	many	TGTGCCAGCTCACCAGGACAGGGTACGATAGATACGCAGTATTTT	CASSPGQGTIDTQYF
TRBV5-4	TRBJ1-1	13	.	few	TGTGCCGGGGGGGAAAATTGGAGTGGTGAAGCTTTCTTT	CAGGENWSGEAFF
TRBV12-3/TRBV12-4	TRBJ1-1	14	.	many	TGTGCCAGCAGTCCCGACATGGGACCCACTGAAGCTTTCTTT	CASSPDMGPTEAFF
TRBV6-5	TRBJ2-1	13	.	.	TGTGCCAGCAGTTACTCAGACAACAATGAGCAGTTCTTC	CASSYSDNNEQFF